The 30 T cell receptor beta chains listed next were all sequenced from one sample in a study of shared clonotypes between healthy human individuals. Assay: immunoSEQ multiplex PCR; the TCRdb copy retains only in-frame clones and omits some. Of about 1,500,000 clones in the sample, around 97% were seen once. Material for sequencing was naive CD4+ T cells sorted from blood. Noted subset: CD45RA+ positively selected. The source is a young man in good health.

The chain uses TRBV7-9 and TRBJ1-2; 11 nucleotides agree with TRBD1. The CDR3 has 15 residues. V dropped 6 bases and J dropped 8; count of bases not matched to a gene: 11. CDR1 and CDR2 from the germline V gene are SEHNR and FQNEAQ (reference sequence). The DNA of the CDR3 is TGTGCCAGCAGTGCCTACGGGACAGGGGGATGGGGCTACACCTTC. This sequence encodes CASSAYGTGGWGYTF.

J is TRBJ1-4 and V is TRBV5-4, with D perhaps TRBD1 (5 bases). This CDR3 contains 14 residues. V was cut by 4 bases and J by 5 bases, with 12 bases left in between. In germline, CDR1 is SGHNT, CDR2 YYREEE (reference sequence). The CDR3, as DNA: TGTGCCAGCAGCGCCGGGGCAGTGAATGAAAAACTGTTTTTT. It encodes CASSAGAVNEKLFF.

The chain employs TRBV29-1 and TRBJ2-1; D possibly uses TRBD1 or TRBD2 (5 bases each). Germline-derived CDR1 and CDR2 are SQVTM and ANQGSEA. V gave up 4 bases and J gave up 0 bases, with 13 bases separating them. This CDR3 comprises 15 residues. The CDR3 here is CSVGGGRSSYNEQFF. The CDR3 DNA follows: TGCAGCGTTGGTGGGGGAAGGAGCTCCTACAATGAGCAGTTCTTC.

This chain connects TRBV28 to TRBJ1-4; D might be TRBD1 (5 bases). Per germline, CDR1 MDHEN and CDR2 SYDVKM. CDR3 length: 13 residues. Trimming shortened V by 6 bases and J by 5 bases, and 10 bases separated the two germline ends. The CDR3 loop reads CASSPGLNEKLFF. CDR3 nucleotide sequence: TGTGCCAGCAGCCCGGGACTCAATGAAAAACTGTTTTTT.

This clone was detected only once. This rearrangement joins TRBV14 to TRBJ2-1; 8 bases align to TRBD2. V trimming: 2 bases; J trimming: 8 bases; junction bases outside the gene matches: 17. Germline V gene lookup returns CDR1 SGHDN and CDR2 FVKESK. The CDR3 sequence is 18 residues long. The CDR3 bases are TGTGCCAGCAGCCAACCCATCGGCCGGGCGGGAGGAGGAGATGAGCAGTTCTTC. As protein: CASSQPIGRAGGGDEQFF.

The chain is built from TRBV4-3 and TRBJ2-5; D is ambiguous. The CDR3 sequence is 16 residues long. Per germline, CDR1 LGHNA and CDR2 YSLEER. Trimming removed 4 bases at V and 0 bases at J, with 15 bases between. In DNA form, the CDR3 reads TGCGCCAGCAGCCCCCGGGCCCTACCCCACCAAGAGACCCAGTACTTC. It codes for CASSPRALPHQETQYF.

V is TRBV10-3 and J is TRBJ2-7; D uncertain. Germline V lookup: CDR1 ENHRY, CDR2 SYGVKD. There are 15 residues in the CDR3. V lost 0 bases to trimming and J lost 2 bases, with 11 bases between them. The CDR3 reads CAISESGGRAYEQYF. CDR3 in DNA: TGTGCCATCAGTGAGTCGGGCGGCCGGGCCTACGAGCAGTACTTC.

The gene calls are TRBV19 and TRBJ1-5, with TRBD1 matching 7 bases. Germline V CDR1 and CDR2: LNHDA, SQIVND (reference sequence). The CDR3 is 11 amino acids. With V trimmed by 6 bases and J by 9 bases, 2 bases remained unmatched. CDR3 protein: CASSQGGPQHF. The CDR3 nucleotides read TGTGCCAGTAGCCAGGGGGGGCCCCAGCATTTT.

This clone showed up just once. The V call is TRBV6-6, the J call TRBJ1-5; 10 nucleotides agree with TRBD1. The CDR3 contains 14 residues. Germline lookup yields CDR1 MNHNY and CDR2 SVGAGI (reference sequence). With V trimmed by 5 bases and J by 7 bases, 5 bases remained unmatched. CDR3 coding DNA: TGTGCCAGCAGTCGACAGGGGGCTAAACAGCCCCAGCATTTT. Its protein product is CASSRQGAKQPQHF.

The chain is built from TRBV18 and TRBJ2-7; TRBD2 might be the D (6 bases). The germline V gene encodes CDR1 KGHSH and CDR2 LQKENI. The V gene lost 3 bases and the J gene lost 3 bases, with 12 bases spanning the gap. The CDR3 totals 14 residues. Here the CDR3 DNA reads TGTGCCAGCTCACCCCGGGAGTCGGGCTACGAGCAGTACTTC. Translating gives CASSPRESGYEQYF.

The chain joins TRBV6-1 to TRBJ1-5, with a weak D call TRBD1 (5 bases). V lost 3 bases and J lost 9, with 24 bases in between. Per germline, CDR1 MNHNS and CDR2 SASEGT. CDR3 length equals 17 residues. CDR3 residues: CASSDHPPGPSLSPQHF. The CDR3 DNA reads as TGTGCCAGCAGTGACCATCCCCCGGGACCCTCTCTATCGCCCCAGCATTTT.

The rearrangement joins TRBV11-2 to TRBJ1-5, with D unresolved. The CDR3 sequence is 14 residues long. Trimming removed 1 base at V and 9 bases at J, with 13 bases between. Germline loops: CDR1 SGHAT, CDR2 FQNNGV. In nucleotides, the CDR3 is TGTGCCAGCAGCTTAGCGGCACAGTCATCGCCCCAGCATTTT. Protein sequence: CASSLAAQSSPQHF.

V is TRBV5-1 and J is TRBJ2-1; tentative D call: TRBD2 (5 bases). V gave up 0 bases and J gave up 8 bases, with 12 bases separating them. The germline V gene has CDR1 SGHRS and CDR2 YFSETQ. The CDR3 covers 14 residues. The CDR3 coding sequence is TGCGCCAGCAGCTTGGCCGGAGGAGCCCATGAGCAGTTCTTC. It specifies CASSLAGGAHEQFF.

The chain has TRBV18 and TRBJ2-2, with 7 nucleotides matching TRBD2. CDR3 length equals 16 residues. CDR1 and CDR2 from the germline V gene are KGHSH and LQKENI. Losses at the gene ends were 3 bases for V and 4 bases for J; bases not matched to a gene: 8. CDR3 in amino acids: CASSPTGGKSTGELFF. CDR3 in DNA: TGTGCCAGCTCACCGACCGGGGGGAAAAGCACCGGGGAGCTGTTTTTT.

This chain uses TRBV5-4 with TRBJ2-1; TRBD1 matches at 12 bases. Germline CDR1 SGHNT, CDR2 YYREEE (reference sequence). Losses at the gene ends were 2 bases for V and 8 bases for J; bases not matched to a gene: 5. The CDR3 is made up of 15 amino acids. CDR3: CASSFRDRGPHEQFF. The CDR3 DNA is TGTGCCAGCAGCTTCCGGGACAGGGGGCCCCATGAGCAGTTCTTC.

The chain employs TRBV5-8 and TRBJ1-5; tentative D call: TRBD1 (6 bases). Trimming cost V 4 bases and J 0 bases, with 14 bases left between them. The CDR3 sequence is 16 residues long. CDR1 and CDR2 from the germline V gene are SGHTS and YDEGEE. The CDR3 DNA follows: TGTGCCAGCAGCCCCGGGACACTTTATAGCAATCAGCCCCAGCATTTT. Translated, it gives CASSPGTLYSNQPQHF.

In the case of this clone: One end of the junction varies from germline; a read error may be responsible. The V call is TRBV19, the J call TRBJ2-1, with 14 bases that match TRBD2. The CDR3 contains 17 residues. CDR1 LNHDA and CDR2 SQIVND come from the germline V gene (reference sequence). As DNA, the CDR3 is TGTGCCAGTAGTAAAACGGATATCGGGACTAGCGGGGGTTGGAGGATCTTC. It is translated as CASSKTDIGTSGGWRIF.

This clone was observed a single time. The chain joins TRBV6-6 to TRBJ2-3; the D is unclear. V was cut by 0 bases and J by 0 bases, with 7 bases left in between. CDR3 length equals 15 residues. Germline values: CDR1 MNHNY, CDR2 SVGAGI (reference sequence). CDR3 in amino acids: CASSYSKDSTDTQYF. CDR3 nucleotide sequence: TGTGCCAGCAGTTACTCGAAGGACAGCACAGATACGCAGTATTTT.

The CDR3 nucleotides read TGTGCCAGCAGGGTGGTGAATGAGGAAAAACTGTTTTTT. The encoded protein is CASRVVNEEKLFF. The chain couples TRBV28 to TRBJ1-4; no reliable D call. CDR3 size: 13 residues. Trimming removed 6 bases at V and 8 bases at J, with 13 bases between. Germline CDR1 MDHEN, CDR2 SYDVKM.

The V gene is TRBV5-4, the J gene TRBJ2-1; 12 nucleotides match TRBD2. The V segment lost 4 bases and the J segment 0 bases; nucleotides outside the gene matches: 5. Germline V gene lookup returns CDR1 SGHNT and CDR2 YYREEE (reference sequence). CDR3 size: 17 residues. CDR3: CASSGGLAGHSYNEQFF. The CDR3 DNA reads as TGTGCCAGCAGCGGGGGACTAGCGGGCCACTCCTACAATGAGCAGTTCTTC.

The CDR3 DNA sequence: TGCGCCAGCAGCCAAGATATGGTCAGCGGGGGAAATTACAATGAGCAGTTCTTC. This gives the protein CASSQDMVSGGNYNEQFF. The J gene is TRBJ2-1, the V gene TRBV4-3; 8 bases align to TRBD2. The CDR3 is 18 amino acids. From germline, CDR1 is LGHNA and CDR2 YSLEER. V shed 0 bases and J 4 bases; nucleotides not matched to a gene: 11.

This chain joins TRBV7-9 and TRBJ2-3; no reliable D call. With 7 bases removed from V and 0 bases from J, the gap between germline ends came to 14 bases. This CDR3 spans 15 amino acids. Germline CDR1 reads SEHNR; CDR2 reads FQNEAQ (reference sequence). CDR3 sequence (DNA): TGTGCCAGCAACATTAGGGCTAACAGCACAGATACGCAGTATTTT. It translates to CASNIRANSTDTQYF.

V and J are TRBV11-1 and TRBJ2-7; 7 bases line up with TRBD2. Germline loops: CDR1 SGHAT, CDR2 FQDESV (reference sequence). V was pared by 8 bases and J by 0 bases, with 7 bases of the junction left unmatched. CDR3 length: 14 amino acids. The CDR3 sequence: CASAGRGSSYEQYF. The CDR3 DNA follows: TGTGCCAGCGCCGGGCGGGGGAGCTCCTACGAGCAGTACTTC. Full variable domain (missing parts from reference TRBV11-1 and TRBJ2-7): EAEVAQSPRYKITEKSQAVAFWCDPISGHATLYWYRQILGQGPELLVQFQDESVVDDSQLPKDRFSAERLKGVDSTLKIQPAELGDSAMYLCASAGRGSSYEQYFGPGTRLTVT.

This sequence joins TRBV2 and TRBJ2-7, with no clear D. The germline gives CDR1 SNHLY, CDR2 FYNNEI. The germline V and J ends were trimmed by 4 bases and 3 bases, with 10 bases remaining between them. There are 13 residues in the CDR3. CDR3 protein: CASSGLFHYEQYF. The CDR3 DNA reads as TGTGCCAGCAGTGGACTTTTCCACTACGAGCAGTACTTC. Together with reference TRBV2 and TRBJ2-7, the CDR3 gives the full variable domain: EPEVTQTPSHQVTQMGQEVILRCVPISNHLYFYWYRQILGQKVEFLVSFYNNEISEKSEIFDDQFSVERPDGSNFTLKIRSTKLEDSAMYFCASSGLFHYEQYFGPGTRLTVT.

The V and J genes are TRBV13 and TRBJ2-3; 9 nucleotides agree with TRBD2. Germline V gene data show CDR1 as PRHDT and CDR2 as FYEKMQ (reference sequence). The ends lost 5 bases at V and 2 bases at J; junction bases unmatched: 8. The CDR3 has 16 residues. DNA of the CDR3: TGTGCCAGCAGCACCGCCGGGACTAGCCTCACAGATACGCAGTATTTT. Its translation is CASSTAGTSLTDTQYF.

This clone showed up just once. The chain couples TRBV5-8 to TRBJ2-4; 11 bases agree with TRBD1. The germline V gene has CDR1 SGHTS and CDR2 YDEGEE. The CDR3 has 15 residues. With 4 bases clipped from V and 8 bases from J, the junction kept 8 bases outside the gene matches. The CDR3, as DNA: TGTGCCAGCAGCCCCTGGACAGGGGGCCGGGACATTCAGTACTTC. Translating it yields CASSPWTGGRDIQYF.

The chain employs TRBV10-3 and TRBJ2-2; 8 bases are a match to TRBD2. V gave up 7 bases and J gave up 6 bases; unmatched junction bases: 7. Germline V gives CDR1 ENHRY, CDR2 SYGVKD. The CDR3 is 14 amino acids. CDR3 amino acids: CAIMERERSGELFF. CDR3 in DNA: TGTGCCATCATGGAGCGGGAGAGGTCCGGGGAGCTGTTTTTT.

The CDR3 bases are TGTGCCACCAGCAGATACTCCCAGGGACAGGGGGACACCGGGGAGCTGTTTTTT. Its translation is CATSRYSQGQGDTGELFF. This chain joins TRBV15 and TRBJ2-2, with TRBD1 matching over 11 bases. Germline loops: CDR1 LNHNV, CDR2 YYDKDF (reference sequence). This CDR3 is 18 amino acids long. Trimming took 2 bases from V and 3 from J; bases not matched to a gene: 8.

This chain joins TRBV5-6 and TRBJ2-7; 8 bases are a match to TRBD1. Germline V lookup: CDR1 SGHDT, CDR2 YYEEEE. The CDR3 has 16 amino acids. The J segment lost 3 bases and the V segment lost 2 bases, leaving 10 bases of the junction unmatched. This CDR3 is CASSLVGTGFFYEQYF. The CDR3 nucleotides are TGTGCCAGCAGCTTAGTAGGGACAGGATTCTTCTACGAGCAGTACTTC.

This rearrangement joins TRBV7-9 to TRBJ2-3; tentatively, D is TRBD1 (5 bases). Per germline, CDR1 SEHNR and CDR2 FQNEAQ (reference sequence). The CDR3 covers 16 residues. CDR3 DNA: TGTGCGAGTACAAAGGGGCTAGTGGGCTCCACAGATACGCAGTATTTT. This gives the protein CASTKGLVGSTDTQYF.